These 6 T cell receptor beta chains were sequenced from one sample in a study of early T cells in non-severe SARS-CoV-2 infection. TCRdb independently ran MiXCR on the 5' RACE reads; one entry per CDR3 protein. The repertoire consists of approximately 71,000 distinct CDR3 sequences, with 12% to 15% occurring once and the leading ten covering more than 13%. What was sequenced was whole blood. The receptors stem from an adult who was a healthcare worker with PCR-confirmed SARS-CoV-2 infection or an uninfected control (not recorded which).

This clonotype came up a few times. The chain has TRBV7-2 and TRBJ1-6, with 7 bases matching TRBD1. The germline V gene has CDR1 SGHTA and CDR2 FQGNSA. This CDR3 region has 15 residues. The V segment lost 4 bases and the J segment 5 bases; nucleotides outside the gene matches: 5. Here the CDR3 reads CASSYRDSNNSPLHF. Here the CDR3 DNA reads TGTGCCAGCAGCTACCGGGACAGTAATAATTCACCCCTCCACTTT. The full variable domain, completed using reference TRBV7-2 and TRBJ1-6, is GAGVSQSPSNKVTEKGKDVELRCDPISGHTALYWYRQSLGQGLEFLIYFQGNSAPDKSGLPSDRFSAERTGGSVSTLTIQRTQQEDSAVYLCASSYRDSNNSPLHFGNGTRLTVT.

The chain is built from TRBV3-1 and TRBJ1-4; no clear D. The V end was cut by 5 bases, the J end by 0 bases, with 13 bases between. CDR1 and CDR2 (germline): LGHDT, YNNKEL (reference sequence). CDR3 length: 16 residues. CDR3 sequence (DNA): TGTGCCAGCAGCTCCGGCAGGATAGCAACTAATGAAAAACTGTTTTTT. This codes for CASSSGRIATNEKLFF.

This clonotype was observed a few times. The chain recombines TRBV7-9 with TRBJ1-1, with TRBD1 as a possible D gene (6 bases). V lost 3 bases, J lost 3 bases, and 11 bases lay in between. Per the germline V gene, CDR1 is SEHNR and CDR2 is FQNEAQ (reference sequence). The CDR3 loop spans 14 amino acids. The CDR3 sequence is CASSFYPGDTEAFF. CDR3 bases: TGTGCCAGCAGCTTTTACCCAGGGGACACTGAAGCTTTCTTT. The complete variable domain, with remaining parts taken from reference TRBV7-9 and TRBJ1-1, reads DTGVSQNPRHKITKRGQNVTFRCDPISEHNRLYWYRQTLGQGPEFLTYFQNEAQLEKSRLLSDRFSAERPKGSFSTLEIQRTEQGDSAMYLCASSFYPGDTEAFFGQGTRLTVV.

This clonotype was detected many times. The chain employs TRBV29-1 and TRBJ1-1; D is uncertain. V shed 4 bases and J shed 1 base, with 7 bases lying between them. CDR3 length equals 12 residues. Germline CDR1 SQVTM, CDR2 ANQGSEA. The CDR3 nucleotides are TGCAGCGTTGCCAAGGCGAACACTGAAGCTTTCTTT. It encodes CSVAKANTEAFF.

This clonotype showed up just a few times. The V and J genes are TRBV6-6 and TRBJ2-3; the D gene is possibly TRBD2 (5 bases). The V gene lost 4 bases and the J gene lost 5 bases, with 13 bases spanning the gap. This CDR3 is 14 amino acids long. Germline loops: CDR1 MNHNY, CDR2 SVGAGI (reference sequence). CDR3 nucleotides: TGTGCCAGCAGTTTCGGACTTGTTGGAGATACGCAGTATTTT. It encodes CASSFGLVGDTQYF.

The chain joins TRBV12-3 or TRBV12-4 to TRBJ2-1; the D gene is possibly TRBD1 (5 bases). The CDR3 has 14 residues. V shed 2 bases and J shed 15 bases, with 20 bases lying between them. CDR3 DNA sequence: TGTGCCAGCAGTTTAAAAGGGGAAGGTTCAAGTGGGTTCTTC. The encoded protein is CASSLKGEGSSGFF.